The 10 T cell receptor beta chains in this list originate from one sample, sequenced in a study of blood T cell repertoires in COVID-19 (dated by TCRdb to the early 2020s). Library creation used the immunoSEQ multiplex PCR assay. TCRdb took this table from immuneACCESS and kept in-frame rearrangements with V and J called. Such tables lack part of the clones; where checked against another copy, unresolved V genes explain under half of the gap, and the rest is unexplained. The sample table contains about 370,000 clones; only one count was recorded for roughly 86% of them. The biggest ten clones account for approximately 1.5% of the sample. Sequencing input: PBMCs or T cells enriched from blood (not recorded which). Every receptor here comes from a woman under 40 who had recovered from COVID-19.

This chain uses TRBV6-4 with TRBJ1-2; TRBD1 might be the D (6 bases). Trimming left V 6 bases short and J 4 bases short, with 18 bases between. Germline CDR1 and CDR2: MRHNA and SNTAGT. The CDR3 contains 15 residues. The CDR3 DNA is TGTGCCAGCAGAGAGCAGGGGCGTCTGGGCTATGGCTACACCTTC. Its protein product is CASREQGRLGYGYTF.

The chain uses TRBV28 and TRBJ2-3, with 7 bases aligning to TRBD2. The V gene's germline CDR1 is MDHEN and CDR2 SYDVKM. The CDR3 length is 16 residues. J was trimmed by 5 bases and V by 7 bases; bases with no gene match: 15. The DNA for the CDR3 is TGTGCCAGCAAGGAAACGGGGGGAGCCGGGGTAGATACGCAGTATTTT. Its translation is CASKETGGAGVDTQYF. The full variable domain, with the rest looked up from reference TRBV28 and TRBJ2-3, is DVKVTQSSRYLVKRTGEKVFLECVQDMDHENMFWYRQDPGLGLRLIYFSYDVKMKEKGDIPEGYSVSREKKERFSLILESASTNQTSMYLCASKETGGAGVDTQYFGPGTRLTVL.

The chain joins TRBV5-1 to TRBJ1-4; D is possibly TRBD1 (5 bases). The germline V gene encodes CDR1 SGHRS and CDR2 YFSETQ. The CDR3 covers 13 residues. Trimming cost V 7 bases and J 3 bases, with 10 bases left between them. The CDR3 protein is CASGTGANEKLFF. The CDR3 DNA reads TGCGCCAGCGGTACGGGGGCTAATGAAAAACTGTTTTTT.

The chain has TRBV4-3 and TRBJ1-6; no reliable D call. This CDR3 has 13 residues. V gave up 0 bases and J gave up 8 bases, with 5 bases separating them. Germline values: CDR1 LGHNA, CDR2 YSLEER. CDR3 residues: CASSQDGHSPLHF. The CDR3 nucleotides are TGCGCCAGCAGCCAAGATGGGCATTCACCCCTCCACTTT.

This chain uses TRBV29-1 with TRBJ2-7; 10 nucleotides agree with TRBD1. Germline values: CDR1 SQVTM, CDR2 ANQGSEA. The CDR3 is made up of 13 amino acids. Trimming at V came to 5 bases and at J to 5 bases, leaving 6 bases not matched to a gene. CDR3 amino acids: CSVWGTGEDEQYF. CDR3 in DNA: TGCAGCGTTTGGGGGACAGGGGAGGACGAGCAGTACTTC.

A single count supports this clone. The rearrangement joins TRBV12-5 to TRBJ2-1; the match to TRBD2 covers 10 bases. Trimming removed 6 bases from V and 7 bases from J; junction bases left unmatched: 9. The germline gives CDR1 LGHNT, CDR2 FRNRAP. This CDR3 is built from 15 residues. This CDR3 reads CASGKGSGGANEQFF. The CDR3 DNA follows: TGTGCTAGTGGAAAGGGGAGCGGGGGGGCAAATGAGCAGTTCTTC.

The genes are TRBV5-6 and TRBJ1-2, with 10 bases identical to TRBD1. From germline, CDR1 is SGHDT and CDR2 YYEEEE. CDR3 size: 18 residues. Trimming at V came to 2 bases and at J to 4 bases, leaving 14 bases not matched to a gene. CDR3 DNA: TGTGCCAGCAGCTTCTCCGGGACAGGGGTTACCTCCCGCTATGGCTACACCTTC. Its protein is CASSFSGTGVTSRYGYTF.

J is TRBJ2-7 and V is TRBV4-1; 10 bases match TRBD2. J was trimmed by 5 bases and V by 1 base; bases with no gene match: 20. Germline V gives CDR1 MGHRA, CDR2 YSYEKL. This CDR3 has 20 residues. The CDR3 sequence is CASSQGGGWLAGAVRDEQYF. CDR3 in DNA: TGCGCCAGCAGCCAAGGTGGGGGTTGGCTAGCGGGAGCGGTTAGAGACGAGCAGTACTTC.

The J gene is TRBJ2-5, the V gene TRBV6-6; TRBD1 agrees at 7 bases. Germline V lookup: CDR1 MNHNY, CDR2 SVGAGI (reference sequence). The CDR3 has 16 residues. The junction had 13 bases not matched to a gene; V was cut back by 5 bases and J by 4 bases. The CDR3 sequence: CASSTGTARVGETQYF. The CDR3 DNA is TGTGCCAGCAGTACCGGGACAGCGCGGGTGGGAGAGACCCAGTACTTC.

V and J are TRBV15 and TRBJ1-5; D unclear. The CDR3 totals 14 residues. Trimming cost V 1 base and J 3 bases, with 7 bases left between them. From germline, CDR1 is LNHNV and CDR2 YYDKDF (reference sequence). The CDR3 protein is CATSRGGNNQPQHF. The CDR3 DNA sequence: TGTGCCACCAGCAGAGGAGGGAACAATCAGCCCCAGCATTTT.